The 5 T cell receptor beta chains below all came from one sample that was sequenced in a study of cytomegalovirus exposure and HLA in healthy donors. Researchers ran the PCR with 60 Vbeta and 13 Jbeta primers. Measured with immunoSEQ multiplex PCR; TCRdb has only the in-frame clones, and not every one. The sample includes 100,000 to 150,000 clones, 80% of them seen just once. Material: PBMCs. Source of these receptors: a male donor in good health and CMV-seronegative.

As for this clone: One junction end does not reproduce the germline sequence, and a read error may be involved. This rearrangement joins TRBV7-9 to TRBJ2-2, with D possibly matching TRBD1 (6 bases). CDR1 is SEHNR and CDR2 is FQNEAQ in the germline V gene (reference sequence). The length of the CDR3 is 15 residues. CDR3 sequence reads: CSSSSGTSSTGELFF. DNA for the CDR3: TGTTCCAGCAGCTCCGGGACATCCAGCACCGGGGAGCTGTTTTTT.

The chain has TRBV6-1 and TRBJ1-1, with D tentatively TRBD1 (5 bases). Per the germline V gene, CDR1 is MNHNS and CDR2 is SASEGT. The CDR3 consists of 15 residues. The germline V and J ends were trimmed by 0 bases and 1 base, with 9 bases remaining between them. CDR3 in amino acids: CASSEAGLPNTEAFF. CDR3 DNA sequence: TGTGCCAGCAGTGAAGCGGGACTCCCGAACACTGAAGCTTTCTTT.

The chain recombines TRBV7-6 with TRBJ1-1; the D is unclear. Germline CDR1 and CDR2: SGHVS and FNYEAQ. Trimming took 0 bases from V and 1 from J, leaving 9 bases between them. The CDR3 has 15 residues. For the CDR3, the DNA is TGTGCCAGCAGCTTAGCGCCGGCGGGGAACACTGAAGCTTTCTTT. Translated, it gives CASSLAPAGNTEAFF.

CDR3 nucleotides: TGTGCCAGCAGCCAAGGTGCGGCACGGAGCACAGATACGCAGTATTTT. Protein product: CASSQGAARSTDTQYF. This chain uses TRBV14 with TRBJ2-3; D unclear. The CDR3 is made up of 16 amino acids. V was shortened by 1 base and J by 0 bases, with 11 bases between the two germline ends. Germline V gene lookup returns CDR1 SGHDN and CDR2 FVKESK.

This clone showed up just a few times. The chain uses TRBV4-1 and TRBJ2-7, with D maybe TRBD1 (6 bases). Per the germline V gene, CDR1 is MGHRA and CDR2 is YSYEKL. This CDR3 contains 14 residues. V shed 0 bases and J shed 12 bases, with 18 bases lying between them. CDR3 sequence reads: CASSQDALGTGSYF. The CDR3 DNA follows: TGCGCCAGCAGCCAAGACGCATTGGGAACAGGGTCGTACTTC.